This T cell receptor (beta chain) was obtained from a study of cytomegalovirus exposure and HLA in healthy donors. General study results and limits: Across all donors, roughly uniform sequencing depth was an assumption of the presence/absence analyses. Fewer N-insertions than the roughly 670-donor mean were reportedly shown by an Asian-associated ancestry cluster in a later analysis. Sequencing had likely introduced a cluster of highly shared sequence variants as an artifact. In a later analysis, HLA-associated beta chains showed higher expansion and lower generation probabilities than comparable chains.

It was with 60 Vbeta and 13 Jbeta primers that the PCR ran. Assay used: immunoSEQ multiplex PCR; TCRdb lists only in-frame clones, some missing. The profile shows 150,000 to 200,000 clones, 77% of them singletons. Trimming stripped 4 bases from V and 3 bases from J, with 19 bases between. In germline, CDR1 is KGHSH, CDR2 LQKENI. This CDR3 comprises 16 residues. Of note for this clone: Its antigen is not identified.

The sequencing input was PBMCs. This TCR was sampled from a woman aged 40 to 55 in good health and CMV-seropositive. The V call is TRBV18, the J call TRBJ2-7; possibly TRBD1 for D (5 bases). In DNA, the CDR3 is TGTGCCAGCTCACAAGGCGAATCCGGCCAGGGCTACGAGCAGTACTTC. As protein: CASSQGESGQGYEQYF.